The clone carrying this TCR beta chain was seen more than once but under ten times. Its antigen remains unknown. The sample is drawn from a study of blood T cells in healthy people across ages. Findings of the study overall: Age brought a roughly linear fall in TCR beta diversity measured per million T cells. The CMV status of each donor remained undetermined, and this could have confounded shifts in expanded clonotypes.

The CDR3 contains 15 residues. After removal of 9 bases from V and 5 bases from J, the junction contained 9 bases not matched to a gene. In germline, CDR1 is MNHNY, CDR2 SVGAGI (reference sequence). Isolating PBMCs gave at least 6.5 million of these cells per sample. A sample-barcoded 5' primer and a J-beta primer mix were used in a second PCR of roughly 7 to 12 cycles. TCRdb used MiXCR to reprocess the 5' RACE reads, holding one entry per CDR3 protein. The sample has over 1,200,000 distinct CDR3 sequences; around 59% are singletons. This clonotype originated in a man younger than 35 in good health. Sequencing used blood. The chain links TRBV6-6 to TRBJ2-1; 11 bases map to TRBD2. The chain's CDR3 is CASRTSGSGNNEQFF. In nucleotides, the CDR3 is TGTGCCAGTCGCACTAGCGGGAGCGGGAACAATGAGCAGTTCTTC.